This T cell receptor (beta chain) was profiled in a study of T cells in Graves' hyperthyroidism and ophthalmopathy. General study points: Ophthalmopathy was predicted by the model a median of about 6.5 months ahead of onset.

The CDR3 spans 17 residues. Germline CDR1 KGHSH, CDR2 LQKENI. Trimming took 5 bases from V and 3 from J; bases not matched to a gene: 12. Patients aged 18 to 65 had newly diagnosed hyperthyroidism that had lasted under 2 months. This clonotype was detected ten times or more. Its matching antigen is unknown. Regions amplified from RNA transcripts were the TCR beta CDR3 regions. TCR CDR3 underwent first-round RT-PCR with the HTBI primer set. Each CDR3 protein gets one entry after TCRdb re-called the multiplex PCR reads with MiXCR. The repertoire holds about 420,000 distinct CDR3 sequences, roughly 14% seen once, with around 14% in the top ten.

This chain connects TRBV18 to TRBJ2-1; TRBD2 matches at 8 bases. The sample taken for sequencing was blood. This receptor was identified in a young woman with Graves' hyperthyroidism. In DNA form, the CDR3 reads TGTGCCAGCTCAGCATCAGTCCGTCTAGCGGGCTACAATGAGCAGTTCTTC. The encoded protein is CASSASVRLAGYNEQFF.